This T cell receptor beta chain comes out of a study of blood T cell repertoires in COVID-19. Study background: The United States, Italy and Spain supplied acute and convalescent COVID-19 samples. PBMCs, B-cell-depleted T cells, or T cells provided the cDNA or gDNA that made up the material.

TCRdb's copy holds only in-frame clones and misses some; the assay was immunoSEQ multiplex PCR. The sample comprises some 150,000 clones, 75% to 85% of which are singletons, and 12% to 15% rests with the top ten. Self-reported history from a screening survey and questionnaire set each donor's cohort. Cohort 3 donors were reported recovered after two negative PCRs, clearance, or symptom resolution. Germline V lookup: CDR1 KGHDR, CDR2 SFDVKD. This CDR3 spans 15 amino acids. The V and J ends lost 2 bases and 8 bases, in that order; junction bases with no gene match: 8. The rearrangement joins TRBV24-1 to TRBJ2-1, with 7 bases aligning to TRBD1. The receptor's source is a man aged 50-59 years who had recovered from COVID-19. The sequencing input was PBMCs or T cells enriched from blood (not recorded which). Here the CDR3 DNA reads TGTGCCACCAGTGATTCGATGACAGGGCCCTATGAGCAGTTCTTC. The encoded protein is CATSDSMTGPYEQFF.